The 16 T cell receptor beta chains below come from one sample, sequenced in a study of cytomegalovirus exposure and HLA in healthy donors. Primers: 60 Vbeta forward and 13 Jbeta reverse. Sequencing was performed with immunoSEQ multiplex PCR; in TCRdb, only in-frame clones are kept and a portion is missing. The sample comprises about 92,000 clones, 84% of which are singletons, and 5.5% to 6.5% rests with the top ten. The sequenced material came from PBMCs. These receptors came from a woman younger than 35 in good health and CMV-seropositive.

This chain uses TRBV11-2 with TRBJ1-1; 9 bases fit TRBD1. Germline loops: CDR1 SGHAT, CDR2 FQNNGV. V trimming: 2 bases; J trimming: 4 bases; junction bases outside the gene matches: 8. The CDR3 is 16 residues long. The CDR3 coding sequence is TGTGCCAGCAGCTTAACCTCCGCGACAGGGGGCACTGAAGCTTTCTTT. Its translation: CASSLTSATGGTEAFF.

The rearrangement links TRBV27 to TRBJ2-7; 8 bases are shared with TRBD1. The germline V gene has CDR1 MNHEY and CDR2 SMNVEV (reference sequence). Germline trimming cut 3 bases from V and 5 bases from J; bases unmatched to any gene: 6. The CDR3 loop spans 14 amino acids. The CDR3 region has the DNA TGTGCCAGCAGTTTCGAGGACAGGGAACACGAGCAGTACTTC. Protein: CASSFEDREHEQYF.

V usage is TRBV18 and J usage is TRBJ1-1; 7 bases fit TRBD1. The CDR3 loop spans 16 amino acids. The germline CDR1 and CDR2 sequences are KGHSH and LQKENI. With V trimmed by 3 bases and J by 6 bases, 13 bases remained unmatched. CDR3 sequence: CASSPRATGKKAEAFF. CDR3 coding DNA: TGTGCCAGCTCACCGAGGGCGACAGGGAAAAAGGCTGAAGCTTTCTTT.

The V and J genes are TRBV28 and TRBJ2-6; D not certain. CDR1 and CDR2 (germline): MDHEN, SYDVKM. The CDR3 spans 14 residues. V lost 3 bases, J lost 4 bases, and 7 bases lay in between. The CDR3 reads CASSLGWGANVLTF. CDR3 nucleotides: TGTGCCAGCAGTTTGGGCTGGGGGGCCAACGTCCTGACTTTC.

CDR3 loop: CASHRTSGKTDEQYF. DNA of the CDR3: TGTGCCAGCCATCGGACTAGCGGGAAGACGGACGAGCAGTACTTC. This chain connects TRBV27 to TRBJ2-7; TRBD2 aligns across 12 bases. This CDR3 is 15 amino acids long. V shed 8 bases and J 5 bases; nucleotides not matched to a gene: 10. Looked up from germline, CDR1 is MNHEY and CDR2 is SMNVEV (reference sequence).

This chain joins TRBV10-3 and TRBJ2-7; 7 positions agree with TRBD1. The germline CDR1 and CDR2 sequences are ENHRY and SYGVKD. This CDR3 region has 15 residues. V shed 2 bases and J 2 bases; nucleotides not matched to a gene: 6. The CDR3 DNA is TGTGCCATCAGTGAGGGGACAGTCTCAACCTACGAGCAGTACTTC. It translates to CAISEGTVSTYEQYF.

The J gene is TRBJ2-3, the V gene TRBV7-9, with 8 bases matching TRBD2. CDR1 SEHNR and CDR2 FQNEAQ come from the germline V gene (reference sequence). Trimming cost V 3 bases and J 6 bases; bases outside gene matches: 5. This CDR3 is 14 amino acids long. The DNA of the CDR3 is TGTGCCAGCAGCTTGAGCGGGAGCGGGGATACGCAGTATTTT. This translates into CASSLSGSGDTQYF.

The chain links TRBV13 to TRBJ1-2; tentative D call: TRBD1 (5 bases). With 6 bases removed from V and 13 bases from J, the gap between germline ends came to 21 bases. CDR3 size: 13 residues. Germline V CDR1 and CDR2: PRHDT, FYEKMQ (reference sequence). CDR3: CASRPESGGEVTF. CDR3 DNA sequence: TGTGCCAGCAGACCCGAATCGGGGGGAGAAGTCACCTTC.

The chain uses TRBV19 and TRBJ2-3, with a possible D match to TRBD2 (6 bases). Germline assignment: CDR1 LNHDA and CDR2 SQIVND (reference sequence). V lost 3 bases to trimming and J lost 0 bases, with 7 bases between them. This CDR3 is built from 14 residues. The CDR3 sequence is CASSIAGSTDTQYF. CDR3 sequence (DNA): TGTGCCAGTAGTATTGCGGGGAGCACAGATACGCAGTATTTT.

The chain recombines TRBV28 with TRBJ1-5; D gene uncertain. The germline V gene encodes CDR1 MDHEN and CDR2 SYDVKM. V was shortened by 4 bases and J by 3 bases, with 7 bases between the two germline ends. This CDR3 is built from 13 residues. This chain's CDR3 is CASSSGVNQPQHF. CDR3 sequence (DNA): TGTGCCAGCAGTTCCGGGGTCAATCAGCCCCAGCATTTT.

This chain links TRBV7-9 with TRBJ2-7; tentatively, D is TRBD2 (6 bases). Trimming took 4 bases from V and 2 from J, leaving 21 bases between them. The CDR3 totals 17 residues. The germline V gene has CDR1 SEHNR and CDR2 FQNEAQ (reference sequence). The CDR3 coding sequence is TGTGCCAGCAGCTCAAACCTCTATGGGGGGAGTACCTACGAGCAGTACTTC. It specifies CASSSNLYGGSTYEQYF.

This clone was seen a handful of times. The chain carries TRBV5-1 and TRBJ1-4, with a possible D match to TRBD1 (6 bases). Deletions cut 0 bases from V and 7 bases from J, with 19 bases between. Germline V gene lookup returns CDR1 SGHRS and CDR2 YFSETQ. This CDR3 is 17 amino acids long. In DNA, the CDR3 is TGCGCCAGCAGCTTGGGAGGGACACACTCCCCTAGTGAAAAACTGTTTTTT. Residues: CASSLGGTHSPSEKLFF.

The chain joins TRBV7-3 to TRBJ2-1, with a possible D match to TRBD2 (6 bases). CDR1 SGHTA and CDR2 FQGTGA come from the germline V gene. There are 16 residues in the CDR3. The V end lost 2 bases, the J end lost 0 bases, and 11 bases lay between the germline ends. The CDR3 sequence is CASSLDGRDSYNEQFF. The CDR3 DNA sequence: TGTGCCAGCAGCTTAGACGGGAGAGACTCCTACAATGAGCAGTTCTTC.

This chain links TRBV7-9 with TRBJ2-5; TRBD2 matches at 11 bases. Per germline, CDR1 SEHNR and CDR2 FQNEAQ (reference sequence). The CDR3 loop spans 15 amino acids. V lost 5 bases, J lost 1 base, and 3 bases stayed unmatched. The CDR3 DNA reads as TGTGCCAGCAGCATCGGGACTAGCGGCCAAGAGACCCAGTACTTC. Protein: CASSIGTSGQETQYF.

V usage is TRBV2 and J usage is TRBJ2-1; the match to TRBD1 covers 9 bases. The CDR3 is 15 residues long. Losses at the gene ends were 4 bases for V and 3 bases for J; bases not matched to a gene: 4. Germline V gene sequence: CDR1 SNHLY, CDR2 FYNNEI. The CDR3 region is CASSVGQGFYNEQFF. DNA of the CDR3: TGTGCCAGCAGTGTAGGACAGGGGTTCTACAATGAGCAGTTCTTC.

The chain is built from TRBV15 and TRBJ1-3, with 7 nucleotides matching TRBD1. The CDR3 runs 14 residues. J was trimmed by 4 bases and V by 5 bases; bases with no gene match: 5. Germline assignment: CDR1 LNHNV and CDR2 YYDKDF (reference sequence). CDR3 in amino acids: CATSSRQGGNTIYF. The CDR3 DNA follows: TGTGCCACCAGCTCCCGACAGGGAGGAAACACCATATATTTT.